A single sample gave rise to the 29 T cell receptor beta chains below, sequenced in a study of regulatory T cells in long-lasting Graves disease. The time point is: newly diagnosed GD, antithyroid drugs for less than 3 months. PBMC-derived RNA was used for the TCR library. Assembly of TCR beta libraries relied on iRepertoire HTBI primers together with Arm-PCR of CDR3 regions. One entry per CDR3 protein, called by TCRdb with MiXCR from the multiplex PCR reads. The sample lists hundreds of thousands of distinct CDR3 sequences, 15% to 20% occurring once. These sequences were also reported in another study, on T cells in Graves' hyperthyroidism and ophthalmopathy.

The sequencing here drew on peripheral blood mononuclear cells (PBMCs), taken at new diagnosis, from a patient treated with antithyroid drugs. All receptors come from a middle-aged woman with Graves disease.

Only one count was recorded for this clonotype. The chain uses TRBV6-2 or TRBV6-3 and TRBJ1-2; D may be TRBD1 (5 bases). Trimming removed 0 bases at V and 9 bases at J, with 11 bases between. This CDR3 has 13 amino acids. The germline V gene has CDR1 MNHEY and CDR2 SVGEGT. This CDR3 is CASSYSGGERYTF. CDR3 in DNA: TGTGCCAGCAGTTACTCCGGGGGAGAGCGCTACACCTTC.

This clonotype was detected ten times or more. This chain joins TRBV18 and TRBJ1-5; D not resolved. There are 13 residues in the CDR3. Germline V gene lookup returns CDR1 KGHSH and CDR2 LQKENI. V was shortened by 2 bases and J by 4 bases, with 6 bases between the two germline ends. Here the CDR3 reads CASSPGENQPQHF. CDR3 nucleotide sequence: TGTGCCAGCTCACCAGGTGAGAATCAGCCCCAGCATTTT.

This rearrangement joins TRBV12-5 to TRBJ1-5; 11 bases are a match to TRBD1. With V trimmed by 7 bases and J by 7 bases, 6 bases remained unmatched. This CDR3 is built from 14 residues. Germline V CDR1 and CDR2: LGHNT, FRNRAP. CDR3 loop: CASAVDRGRQPQHF. In DNA form, the CDR3 reads TGTGCTAGTGCCGTGGACAGGGGGCGACAGCCCCAGCATTTT.

The chain carries TRBV20-1 and TRBJ2-5, with D maybe TRBD2 (6 bases). The V end was cut by 6 bases, the J end by 1 base, with 12 bases between. This CDR3 contains 13 residues. Germline assignment: CDR1 DFQATT and CDR2 SNEGSKA (reference sequence). The CDR3 DNA follows: TGCAGTGCAACCTCGGGAGTCCAAGAGACCCAGTACTTC. It yields the protein CSATSGVQETQYF.

This clonotype was found a few times. V is TRBV2 and J is TRBJ2-2, with D perhaps assigned TRBD1 or TRBD2 (6 bases each). V was shortened by 6 bases and J by 0 bases, with 11 bases between the two germline ends. The CDR3 is made up of 15 amino acids. The germline V gene has CDR1 SNHLY and CDR2 FYNNEI. CDR3 coding DNA: TGTGCCAGCAGGCAGGAGGGGGCGAACACCGGGGAGCTGTTTTTT. Protein: CASRQEGANTGELFF.

Many counts were recorded for this clonotype. The chain links TRBV7-6 to TRBJ2-5; unclear D gene. In germline, CDR1 is SGHVS, CDR2 FNYEAQ. The V gene lost 4 bases and the J gene lost 2 bases, with 5 bases spanning the gap. CDR3 length equals 12 residues. CDR3 in amino acids: CASSSHQETQYF. The CDR3 bases are TGTGCCAGCAGCTCACATCAAGAGACCCAGTACTTC.

This clonotype was recorded at least ten times. The V and J genes are TRBV6-1 and TRBJ1-1; maybe TRBD1 (5 bases). CDR1 and CDR2 from the germline V gene are MNHNS and SASEGT. There are 15 residues in the CDR3. V gave up 3 bases and J gave up 11 bases, with 22 bases separating them. The CDR3 spells CASSDRARGAVEAFF. The CDR3 DNA reads as TGTGCCAGCAGTGATAGGGCCAGAGGGGCAGTCGAGGCTTTCTTT.

This clonotype was recorded many times. The rearrangement joins TRBV2 to TRBJ1-2; perhaps TRBD1 as D (5 bases). The germline gives CDR1 SNHLY, CDR2 FYNNEI. The CDR3 loop spans 15 amino acids. Trimming stripped 3 bases from V and 0 bases from J, with 11 bases between. CDR3 loop: CASSEGPISNYGYTF. CDR3 bases: TGTGCCAGCAGTGAGGGACCGATATCTAACTATGGCTACACCTTC.

The chain is built from TRBV7-9 and TRBJ1-1; unclear D gene. The CDR3 is 12 residues long. The germline V gene has CDR1 SEHNR and CDR2 FQNEAQ (reference sequence). Trimming shortened V by 0 bases and J by 7 bases, and 6 bases separated the two germline ends. CDR3 sequence: CASSLASVEAFF. CDR3 nucleotide sequence: TGTGCCAGCAGCTTAGCGTCCGTTGAAGCTTTCTTT.

In regard to this clonotype: One base separates it from a far larger clone, so it is likely a read error. This rearrangement joins TRBV2 to TRBJ1-5, with 7 bases lining up with TRBD1. Germline V gene data show CDR1 as SNHLY and CDR2 as FYNNEI. The CDR3 loop spans 15 amino acids. The ends lost 6 bases at V and 2 bases at J; junction bases unmatched: 7. CDR3 bases: TGTGCCAGCAGCCAGGGGGGTGGAGGCAATCAGCCCCAGCATTTT. Protein sequence: CASSQGGGGNQPQHF.

This clonotype was seen ten or more times. This chain uses TRBV12-3 or TRBV12-4 with TRBJ1-1; 7 bases line up with TRBD1. V gave up 5 bases and J gave up 7 bases; unmatched junction bases: 13. The CDR3 is made up of 15 amino acids. The CDR3 is CASSRTTGVTNEAFF. The CDR3 nucleotides read TGTGCCAGCAGTCGCACCACAGGGGTTACTAATGAAGCTTTCTTT.

This clonotype was observed a few times. This chain's CDR3 is CASSSFRDGYTF. The DNA of the CDR3 is TGTGCCAGCAGTTCCTTTCGGGATGGCTACACCTTC. The chain combines TRBV12-3 or TRBV12-4 with TRBJ1-2; D not certain. Deletions cut 4 bases from V and 6 bases from J, with 9 bases between. CDR3 length: 12 residues.

Many counts were recorded for this clonotype. V and J are TRBV20-1 and TRBJ2-7, with D possibly matching TRBD1 (6 bases). Germline-derived CDR1 and CDR2 are DFQATT and SNEGSKA (reference sequence). V lost 1 base and J lost 2, with 9 bases in between. CDR3 length equals 13 residues. The DNA of the CDR3 is TGCAGTGCTAGAGTTCCAGGGGCCTACGAGCAGTACTTC. It is translated as CSARVPGAYEQYF.

This clonotype was recorded at least ten times. The chain is built from TRBV20-1 and TRBJ1-5; a possible D gene is TRBD1 (5 bases). Trimming took 8 bases from V and 0 from J, leaving 17 bases between them. CDR3 size: 15 residues. CDR1 is DFQATT and CDR2 is SNEGSKA in the germline V gene (reference sequence). The CDR3 reads CSTRIPRASNQPQHF. The CDR3 DNA sequence: TGCAGTACCAGGATCCCCAGGGCTAGCAATCAGCCCCAGCATTTT.

The DNA for the CDR3 is TGTGCCAGTAAACTAGCGGGGAGAAACAATGAGCAGTTCTTC. Encoded protein: CASKLAGRNNEQFF. This chain links TRBV27 with TRBJ2-1; 10 bases map to TRBD2. The CDR3 sequence is 14 residues long. Germline CDR1 and CDR2: MNHEY and SMNVEV (reference sequence). The V gene end was trimmed by 9 bases and the J gene end by 5 bases; junction bases not matched to a gene: 7.

This chain uses TRBV12-3 or TRBV12-4 with TRBJ1-6; D uncertain. The CDR3 has 14 residues. Trimming shortened V by 3 bases and J by 6 bases, and 9 bases separated the two germline ends. This chain's CDR3 is CASSFYGRNSPLHF. The CDR3 DNA follows: TGTGCCAGCAGTTTCTACGGGCGTAATTCACCCCTCCACTTT.

The J gene is TRBJ1-5, the V gene TRBV6-2 or TRBV6-3; perhaps TRBD1 as D (5 bases). The CDR3 is made up of 15 amino acids. Germline values: CDR1 MNHEY, CDR2 SVGEGT. V gave up 6 bases and J gave up 3 bases, with 15 bases separating them. As DNA, the CDR3 is TGTGCCAGCAGGCGGGACGAAAGGTCCAATCAGCCCCAGCATTTT. Amino acid sequence: CASRRDERSNQPQHF.

This clonotype was detected many times. The junction differs from germline at one of its ends, possibly a read error. This chain uses TRBV5-1 with TRBJ1-6, with D tentatively TRBD1 (5 bases). CDR3 size: 14 residues. The germline V gene encodes CDR1 SGHRS and CDR2 YFSETQ. The CDR3 DNA reads as TGTGCCAGTTCAGGGAGCTCCTATAATTCACCCCTCCACTTT. This gives the protein CASSGSSYNSPLHF.

This sequence joins TRBV30 and TRBJ2-7; D is ambiguous. Trimming took 6 bases from V and 7 from J, leaving 13 bases between them. CDR1 GTSNPN and CDR2 SVGIG come from the germline V gene (reference sequence). The CDR3 runs to 11 residues. CDR3 nucleotide sequence: TGTGCCTGTAGCTCCTACAATGAGCAGTACTTC. Its protein product is CACSSYNEQYF.

This clonotype was counted at least ten times. The V gene is TRBV5-1, the J gene TRBJ2-3, with no clear D. The CDR3 covers 13 residues. Germline CDR1 reads SGHRS; CDR2 reads YFSETQ. Deletions cut 0 bases from V and 8 bases from J, with 10 bases between. The CDR3 spells CASSLAGYSTQYF. CDR3 bases: TGCGCCAGCAGCTTGGCCGGGTACAGTACGCAGTATTTT.

This clonotype was counted ten times or more. The CDR3 coding sequence is TGTGCCAGCAGCTCAGTCCGGGACAGGGTCTACGAGCAGTACTTC. The encoded protein is CASSSVRDRVYEQYF. The chain links TRBV7-9 to TRBJ2-7; 9 bases line up with TRBD1. The V segment lost 4 bases and the J segment 3 bases; nucleotides outside the gene matches: 7. Germline V gives CDR1 SEHNR, CDR2 FQNEAQ (reference sequence). The CDR3 is made up of 15 amino acids.

This clonotype was detected a few times. This rearrangement joins TRBV6-1 to TRBJ1-2, with D uncertain. V lost 7 bases and J 8 bases, leaving 20 bases between the germline ends. Germline CDR1 MNHNS, CDR2 SASEGT. The CDR3 has 14 residues. CDR3 protein: CASTPEVPTRGYTF. The CDR3 nucleotides read TGTGCCAGCACCCCAGAGGTACCCACGCGGGGCTACACCTTC.

This clonotype was counted many times. The rearrangement uses TRBV20-1 and TRBJ1-2; 10 nucleotides agree with TRBD1. The trim removed 6 bases at V and 7 bases at J, leaving 11 bases unmatched. The V gene's germline CDR1 is DFQATT and CDR2 SNEGSKA (reference sequence). The CDR3 extends over 14 amino acids. The CDR3 is CSAASGTGASGYTF. In nucleotides, the CDR3 is TGCAGTGCGGCCTCCGGGACAGGGGCATCTGGCTACACCTTC.

This chain uses TRBV30 with TRBJ1-1, with D possibly being TRBD1 (5 bases). V lost 5 bases to trimming and J lost 6 bases, with 13 bases between them. Germline CDR1 is GTSNPN and CDR2 is SVGIG (reference sequence). The CDR3 runs to 12 residues. The CDR3 DNA reads TGTGCCTGGTCCCGCCAGGGCGCTGAAGCTTTCTTT. It translates to CAWSRQGAEAFF.

The table lists this clonotype with many counts. The chain carries TRBV7-8 and TRBJ1-1; D is uncertain. Germline V gives CDR1 SGHVS, CDR2 FQNEAQ. V lost 1 base, J lost 1 base, and 10 bases lay in between. The CDR3 runs to 15 residues. The chain's CDR3 is CASSLDRTPNTEAFF. The CDR3, as DNA: TGTGCCAGCAGCTTAGACCGAACTCCGAACACTGAAGCTTTCTTT.

This clonotype has ten or more counts. The rearrangement links TRBV7-9 to TRBJ2-7; possible D gene TRBD2, 6 bases. Trimming cost V 3 bases and J 5 bases, with 17 bases left between them. The CDR3 loop spans 15 amino acids. Germline V lookup: CDR1 SEHNR, CDR2 FQNEAQ (reference sequence). CDR3: CASSFSTGEDDEQYF. The CDR3 nucleotides are TGTGCCAGCAGCTTTTCCACTGGGGAGGACGACGAGCAGTACTTC.

Concerning this clonotype: Because the CDR3's place on the DNA is in doubt, the DNA is left out and the CDR3 is given as listed by TCRdb. The chain links TRBV14 to TRBJ1-3; the table assigns TRBD1, which was not confirmed against the DNA. Per the germline V gene, CDR1 is SGHDN and CDR2 is FVKESK. The CDR3 has 14 residues if both end residues are counted. CDR3: CASSPSAPGNTIYF.

Many counts were recorded for this clonotype. Here the CDR3 DNA reads TGTGCCAGCAGCGTCGGACAGGGTGGAGAGTTCTTC. It yields the protein CASSVGQGGEFF. This chain uses TRBV2 with TRBJ2-1; 8 nucleotides match TRBD1. The CDR3 totals 12 residues. The ends lost 6 bases at V and 14 bases at J; junction bases unmatched: 9. CDR1 is SNHLY and CDR2 is FYNNEI in the germline V gene.

This clonotype was observed a few times. This sequence joins TRBV7-8 and TRBJ1-6; 7 bases map to TRBD1. The CDR3 is 14 residues long. J was trimmed by 9 bases and V by 0 bases; bases with no gene match: 2. Germline V gene data show CDR1 as SGHVS and CDR2 as FQNEAQ. The CDR3 sequence: CASSLAAGGSPLHF. The CDR3 DNA follows: TGTGCCAGCAGCTTAGCTGCAGGGGGTTCACCCCTCCACTTT.